The T cell receptor (beta chain) described here comes from a study of T cell responses to AZD1222 COVID-19 vaccine. Study-level background: Analysis merged second doses at about 4 or about 12 weeks.

Comments on this clone: The antigen remains undetermined.

Profiled with immunoSEQ multiplex PCR; TCRdb holds only in-frame clones, not every one. The top ten hold over 1% of the sample, which has approximately 140,000 clones, 90% to 95% seen once. V dropped 0 bases and J dropped 5 bases, with 10 bases sitting between them. This CDR3 region has 14 residues. Germline loops: CDR1 MGHRA, CDR2 YSYEKL. General study results and limits: Females made up more of the donors, who were largely white British, and clonal diversity may have come out too low. Vaccine-associated CD4 TCRs ranged over spike, dominating at 160-218 and 743-854. Increased Spike-specific TCR breadth and depth were observed after two AZD1222 doses.

This chain links TRBV4-1 with TRBJ2-5; D gene unclear. Source: peripheral blood, taken on day 0 of AZD1222 vaccination. The receptor's source is an adult in good health. In DNA, the CDR3 is TGCGCCAGCAGCCAAGACTCCATCCGGGAGACCCAGTACTTC. Translated: CASSQDSIRETQYF.